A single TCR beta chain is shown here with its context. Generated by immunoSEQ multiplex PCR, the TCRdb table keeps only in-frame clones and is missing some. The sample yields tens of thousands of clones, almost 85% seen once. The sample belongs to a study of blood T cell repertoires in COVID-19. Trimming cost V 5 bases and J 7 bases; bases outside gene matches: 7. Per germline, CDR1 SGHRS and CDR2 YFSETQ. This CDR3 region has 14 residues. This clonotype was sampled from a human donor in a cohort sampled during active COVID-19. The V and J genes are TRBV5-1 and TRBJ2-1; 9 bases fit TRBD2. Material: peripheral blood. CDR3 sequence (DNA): TGCGCCAGCAGGTGGGCTAGCGGGGTGAATGAGCAGTTCTTC. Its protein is CASRWASGVNEQFF.